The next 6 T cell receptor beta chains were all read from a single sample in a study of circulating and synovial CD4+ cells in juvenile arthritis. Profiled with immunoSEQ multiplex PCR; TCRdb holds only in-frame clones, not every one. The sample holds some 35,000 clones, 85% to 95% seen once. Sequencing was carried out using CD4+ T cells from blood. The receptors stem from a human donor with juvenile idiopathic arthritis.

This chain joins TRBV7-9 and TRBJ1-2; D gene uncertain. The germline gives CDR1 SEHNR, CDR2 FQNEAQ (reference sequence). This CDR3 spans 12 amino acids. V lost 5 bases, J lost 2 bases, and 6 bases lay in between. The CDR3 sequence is CASSTANYGYTF. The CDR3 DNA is TGTGCCAGCAGCACAGCCAACTATGGCTACACCTTC.

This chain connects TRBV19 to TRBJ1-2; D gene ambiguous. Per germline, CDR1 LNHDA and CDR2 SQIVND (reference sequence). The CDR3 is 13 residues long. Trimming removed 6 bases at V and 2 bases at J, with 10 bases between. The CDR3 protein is CASRSGRNYGYTF. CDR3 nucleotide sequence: TGTGCCAGTAGGTCCGGCAGGAACTATGGCTACACCTTC.

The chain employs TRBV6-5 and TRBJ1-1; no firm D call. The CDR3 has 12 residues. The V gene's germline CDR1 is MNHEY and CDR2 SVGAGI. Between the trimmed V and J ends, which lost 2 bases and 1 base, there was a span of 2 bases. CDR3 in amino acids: CASSYRNTEAFF. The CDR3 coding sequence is TGTGCCAGCAGTTACCGGAACACTGAAGCTTTCTTT.

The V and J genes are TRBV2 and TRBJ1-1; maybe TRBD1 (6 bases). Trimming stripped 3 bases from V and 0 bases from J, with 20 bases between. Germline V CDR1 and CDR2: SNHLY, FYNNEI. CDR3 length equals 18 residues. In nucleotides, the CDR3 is TGTGCCAGCAGTGAGTCCCGGGACCAGGACAGTCTGAACACTGAAGCTTTCTTT. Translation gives CASSESRDQDSLNTEAFF.

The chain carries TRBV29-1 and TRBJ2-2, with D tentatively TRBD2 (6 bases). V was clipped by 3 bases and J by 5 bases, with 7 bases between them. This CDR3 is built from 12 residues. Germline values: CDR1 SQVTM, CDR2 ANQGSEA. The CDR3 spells CSVEGGTGELFF. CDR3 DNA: TGCAGCGTTGAGGGGGGTACCGGGGAGCTGTTTTTT.

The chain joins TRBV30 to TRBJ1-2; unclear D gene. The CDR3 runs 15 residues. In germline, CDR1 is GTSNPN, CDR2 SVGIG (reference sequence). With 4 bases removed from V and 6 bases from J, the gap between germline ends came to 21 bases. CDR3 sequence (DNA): TGTGCCTGGACGGGATCGACGAAACCAAGGCATGGCTACACCTTC. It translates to CAWTGSTKPRHGYTF.